Detailed here is one T cell receptor (beta chain). Original processing notes: Amplification from reference gene primers served as the basis for estimated nucleated cell counts. Some clones are missing from TCRdb's copy, which holds only in-frame ones; the method was immunoSEQ multiplex PCR. The V and J calls and clone size were taken over from that table, and D and trimming were inferred from the DNA. The repertoire holds about 100,000 clones, with approximately 80% as singletons. The CDR3 has 13 residues. Trimming cost V 7 bases and J 12 bases, with 22 bases left between them. Germline-derived CDR1 and CDR2 are GTSNPN and SVGIG (reference sequence). The record originates from a study of blood T cell repertoires in COVID-19. Study-level information: In each case, the material was cDNA or gDNA derived from T cells, B-cell-depleted T cells, or PBMCs.

The source of this sequence is a man aged 70-80 years with active or convalescent COVID-19. Sample: peripheral blood. The chain uses TRBV30 and TRBJ2-1; weak D call: TRBD1 (6 bases). CDR3 protein: CASPDSNNERQFF. The CDR3 DNA sequence: TGTGCCTCCCCGGACAGTAACAATGAGCGGCAGTTCTTC.